The TCR beta chain under discussion was sequenced for a study of molecular identifiers for immune sequencing clone quantification. Germline V lookup: CDR1 MDHEN, CDR2 SYDVKM. V shed 5 bases and J 9 bases; nucleotides not matched to a gene: 10. The CDR3 has 15 residues. TCRdb reanalysed the PCR reads using MiXCR and keeps one entry per CDR3 protein. The sample comprises more than 550,000 distinct CDR3 sequences, about 25% of which are singletons, and about 0.8% rests with the top ten. Sequenced sample: naive CD8+ T cells from blood, with Jurkat cell RNA spiked in. Described subset: FACS-sorted CD8+CD4-CCR7+CD45RA+ naive T cells. The chain couples TRBV28 to TRBJ1-6; 7 bases match TRBD1. This receptor was taken from a human donor in good health. Some libraries in this study had Jurkat cell RNA spiked in. Here the CDR3 DNA reads TGTGCCAGCAGTGCCCCGGACAGGATTAGTTCACCCCTCCACTTT. Amino acid sequence: CASSAPDRISSPLHF. The full variable domain, with the rest looked up from reference TRBV28 and TRBJ1-6, is DVKVTQSSRYLVKRTGEKVFLECVQDMDHENMFWYRQDPGLGLRLIYFSYDVKMKEKGDIPEGYSVSREKKERFSLILESASTNQTSMYLCASSAPDRISSPLHFGNGTRLTVT.